Shown below are 9 T cell receptor beta chains from a single sample sequenced in a study of Ad26.COV2.S vaccination and SARS-CoV-2 variants. The protocol was immunoSEQ multiplex PCR, while the TCRdb copy is restricted to in-frame clones and leaves out a portion. The repertoire includes 400,000 to 500,000 clones, 85% to 90% of them detected once, and 3.6% sits in the top ten. The treatment is: approximately 18 received Ad26.COV2.S at low or high dose, single or two shots; roughly five received placebo; per-sample allocation not given. Sampling was done on day 63 after the first vaccine or placebo injection. Sequenced here: peripheral blood, sampled in a trial of Ad26.COV2.S vaccine versus placebo. These receptors were taken from a person between 18 and 65 years old who received the Ad26.COV2.S COVID-19 vaccine or a placebo.

V and J are TRBV27 and TRBJ2-1; 7 bases agree with TRBD2. The CDR3 length is 15 residues. Per germline, CDR1 MNHEY and CDR2 SMNVEV (reference sequence). V gave up 0 bases and J gave up 1 base; unmatched junction bases: 0. The CDR3 region is CASSLSSGSYNEQFF. DNA for the CDR3: TGTGCCAGCAGTTTATCTAGCGGGTCCTACAATGAGCAGTTCTTC.

The chain couples TRBV3-1 (or the pseudogene TRBV3-2) to TRBJ1-2; D is perhaps TRBD1 (6 bases). Trimming shortened V by 2 bases and J by 8 bases, and 21 bases separated the two germline ends. Germline V CDR1 and CDR2: LGHDT, YNNKEL (reference sequence). The CDR3 covers 16 residues. The CDR3 bases are TGTGCCAGCAGCCAAAGACAGGCAGGGAATGTGAGAGGCTACACCTTC. Translated, it gives CASSQRQAGNVRGYTF.

Only a few counts were recorded for this clone. The rearrangement links TRBV2 to TRBJ2-7; 9 nucleotides align to TRBD1. V lost 5 bases and J lost 3; bases outside the gene matches: 5. The CDR3 totals 14 residues. Germline CDR1 SNHLY, CDR2 FYNNEI. The CDR3, as DNA: TGTGCCAGCAGTTCGACAGGGGGTCTCTACGAGCAGTACTTC. It is translated as CASSSTGGLYEQYF.

This clone was seen once. This chain uses TRBV19 with TRBJ1-5; D is unresolved. Germline V lookup: CDR1 LNHDA, CDR2 SQIVND (reference sequence). V was pared by 2 bases and J by 0 bases, with 17 bases between. This CDR3 has 18 residues. CDR3 bases: TGTGCCAGTAGTATACCCTATGGCAAGGATAATAGCAATCAGCCCCAGCATTTT. Translation gives CASSIPYGKDNSNQPQHF. Drawing the rest from reference TRBV19 and TRBJ1-5, the complete variable domain is DGGITQSPKYLFRKEGQNVTLSCEQNLNHDAMYWYRQDPGQGLRLIYYSQIVNDFQKGDIAEGYSVSREKKESFPLTVTSAQKNPTAFYLCASSIPYGKDNSNQPQHFGDGTRLSIL.

V usage is TRBV15 and J usage is TRBJ1-3; the D is unclear. With 0 bases removed from V and 0 bases from J, the gap between germline ends came to 6 bases. CDR3 length: 15 residues. The germline CDR1 and CDR2 sequences are LNHNV and YYDKDF (reference sequence). CDR3 nucleotides: TGTGCCACCAGCAGAGAGCGGAACTCTGGAAACACCATATATTTT. Translating it yields CATSRERNSGNTIYF.

This rearrangement joins TRBV12-3 or TRBV12-4 to TRBJ2-2; 8 nucleotides match TRBD1. This CDR3 contains 13 residues. Germline trimming cut 3 bases from V and 17 bases from J; bases unmatched to any gene: 11. CDR3 amino acids: CASSFLDRALVFF. CDR3 DNA sequence: TGTGCCAGCAGTTTCTTGGACAGGGCCCTGGTTTTTTTT.

This clone was counted a single time. V usage is TRBV6-2 or TRBV6-3 and J usage is TRBJ2-7; D possibly corresponds to TRBD1 (5 bases). Looked up from germline, CDR1 is MNHEY and CDR2 is SVGEGT. The CDR3 loop spans 16 amino acids. Trimming removed 5 bases at V and 1 base at J, with 18 bases between. The chain's CDR3 is CASSHPLGPHSYEQYF. The CDR3 nucleotides read TGTGCCAGCAGTCATCCCTTGGGGCCTCATTCCTACGAGCAGTACTTC.

As to this clone: Compared with germline, one end of the junction differs, possibly owing to a read error. This chain's CDR3 is CACSLRGAVGTTEAFF. The CDR3, as DNA: TGCGCCTGCAGCCTACGGGGGGCTGTGGGGACCACTGAAGCTTTCTTT. V is TRBV4-1 and J is TRBJ1-1, with D perhaps TRBD1 (6 bases). CDR1 and CDR2 from the germline V gene are MGHRA and YSYEKL. CDR3 length: 16 residues.

Details on this clone: Sequence at one end of the junction differs from germline and may be a read error. The chain carries TRBV11-2 and TRBJ1-2, with D possibly TRBD1 on 5 matching bases. Germline lookup yields CDR1 SGHAT and CDR2 FQNNGV. CDR3 length: 11 residues. The CDR3 DNA reads as TGTGCCAGCAGCTTGGTTGGAACCAGGGTATTC. Amino acid sequence: CASSLVGTRVF.